The entry that follows covers one TCR beta chain sequence. Germline is not matched at one junction end, which may reflect a read error. The data are from a study of blood T cell repertoires in COVID-19. Study details: T cells, B-cell-depleted T cells, or PBMCs provided the cDNA or gDNA that served as material.

The repertoire was sequenced with immunoSEQ multiplex PCR; TCRdb's copy has only in-frame clones and lacks some. Among 250,000 to 300,000 clones listed, roughly 88% were seen once. The CDR3 is 14 amino acids. Germline lookup yields CDR1 SEHNR and CDR2 FQNEAQ (reference sequence). Living in about two dozen US areas, the participants were between roughly 18 and 90 years of age. Participants had their cohort set by participant-reported clinical history. For recovered donors of Cohort 3, there were two negative PCRs, clearance, or symptom resolution. Sequencing input: PBMCs or T cells enriched from blood (not recorded which). The chain couples TRBV7-9 to TRBJ2-1; 8 nucleotides match TRBD1. This TCR was recovered from a woman aged 45 to 65 who had recovered from COVID-19. CDR3 sequence: CASGLAGGHNEQFF. DNA of the CDR3: TGTGCCAGCGGCTTAGCAGGGGGCCACAATGAGCAGTTCTTC.